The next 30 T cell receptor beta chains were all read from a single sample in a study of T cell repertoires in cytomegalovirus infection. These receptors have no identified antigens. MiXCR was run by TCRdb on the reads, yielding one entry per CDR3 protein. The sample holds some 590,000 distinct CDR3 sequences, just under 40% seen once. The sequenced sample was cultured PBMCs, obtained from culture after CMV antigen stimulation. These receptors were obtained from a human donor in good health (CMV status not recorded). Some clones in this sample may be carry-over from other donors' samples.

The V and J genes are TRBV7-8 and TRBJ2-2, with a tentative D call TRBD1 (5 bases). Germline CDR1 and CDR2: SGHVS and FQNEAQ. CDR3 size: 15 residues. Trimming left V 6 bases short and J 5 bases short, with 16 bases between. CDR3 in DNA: TGTGCCAGCAGGCACGACAGAATCGAAACCGGGGAGCTGTTTTTT. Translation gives CASRHDRIETGELFF.

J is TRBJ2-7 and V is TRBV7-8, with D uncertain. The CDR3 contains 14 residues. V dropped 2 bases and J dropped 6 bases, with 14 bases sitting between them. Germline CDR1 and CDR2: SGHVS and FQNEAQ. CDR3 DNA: TGTGCCAGCAGCTTATTTGTGATTCTTGGCGAGCAGTACTTC. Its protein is CASSLFVILGEQYF.

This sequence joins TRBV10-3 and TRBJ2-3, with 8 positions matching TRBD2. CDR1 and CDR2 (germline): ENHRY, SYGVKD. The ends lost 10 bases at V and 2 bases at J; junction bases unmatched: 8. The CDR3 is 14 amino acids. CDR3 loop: CATRLAGITDTQYF. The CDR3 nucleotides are TGTGCCACCCGGTTAGCGGGGATCACAGATACGCAGTATTTT.

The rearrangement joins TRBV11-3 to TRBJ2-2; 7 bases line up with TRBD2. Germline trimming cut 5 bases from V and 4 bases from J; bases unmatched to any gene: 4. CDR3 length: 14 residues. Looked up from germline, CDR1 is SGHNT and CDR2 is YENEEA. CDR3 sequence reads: CASSMGGITGELFF. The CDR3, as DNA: TGTGCCAGCAGCATGGGGGGGATCACCGGGGAGCTGTTTTTT.

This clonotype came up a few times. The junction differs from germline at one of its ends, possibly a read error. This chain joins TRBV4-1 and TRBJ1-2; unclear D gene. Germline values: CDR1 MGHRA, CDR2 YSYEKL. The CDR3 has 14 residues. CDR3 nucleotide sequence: TGTGCCAGCAGCCCCGATCTGACCGGCTATGGCTACACCTTC. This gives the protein CASSPDLTGYGYTF.

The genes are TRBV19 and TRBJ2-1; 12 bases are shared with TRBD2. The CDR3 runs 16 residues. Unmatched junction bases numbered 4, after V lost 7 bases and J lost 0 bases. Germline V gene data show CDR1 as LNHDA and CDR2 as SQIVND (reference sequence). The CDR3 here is CASTWTSGTSYNEQFF. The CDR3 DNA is TGTGCCAGTACTTGGACTAGCGGGACCTCCTACAATGAGCAGTTCTTC.

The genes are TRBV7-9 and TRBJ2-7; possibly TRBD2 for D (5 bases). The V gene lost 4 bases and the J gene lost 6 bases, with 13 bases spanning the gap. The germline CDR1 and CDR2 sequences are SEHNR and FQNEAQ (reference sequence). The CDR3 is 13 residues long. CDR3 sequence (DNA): TGTGCCAGCAGCTACAATTTGGCGGGCGAGCAGTACTTC. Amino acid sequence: CASSYNLAGEQYF.

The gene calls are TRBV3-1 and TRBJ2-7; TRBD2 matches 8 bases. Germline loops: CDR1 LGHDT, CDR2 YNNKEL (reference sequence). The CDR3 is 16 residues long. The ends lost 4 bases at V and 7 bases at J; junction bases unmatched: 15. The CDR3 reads CASSRGGSSGAKEQYF. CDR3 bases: TGTGCCAGCAGCCGCGGAGGGAGTAGCGGGGCAAAAGAGCAGTACTTC.

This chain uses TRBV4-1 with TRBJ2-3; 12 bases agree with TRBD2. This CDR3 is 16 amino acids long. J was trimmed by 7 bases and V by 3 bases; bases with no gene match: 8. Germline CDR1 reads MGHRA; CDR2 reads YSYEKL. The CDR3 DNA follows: TGCGCCAGCAGCCAGGAGTCTAGCGGGAGGGCCCATACGCAGTATTTT. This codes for CASSQESSGRAHTQYF.

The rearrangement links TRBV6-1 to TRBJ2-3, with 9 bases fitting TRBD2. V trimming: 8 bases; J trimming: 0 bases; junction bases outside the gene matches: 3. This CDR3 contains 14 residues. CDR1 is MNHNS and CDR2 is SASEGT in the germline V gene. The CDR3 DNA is TGTGCCAGCGGTGGACTAGCGAGCACAGATACGCAGTATTTT. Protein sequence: CASGGLASTDTQYF.

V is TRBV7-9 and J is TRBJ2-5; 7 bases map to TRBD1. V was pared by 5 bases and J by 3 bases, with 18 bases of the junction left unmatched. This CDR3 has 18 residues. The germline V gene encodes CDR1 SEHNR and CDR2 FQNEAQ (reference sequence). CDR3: CASSQRANGGDREETQYF. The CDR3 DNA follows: TGTGCCAGCAGCCAAAGGGCAAACGGTGGGGACAGAGAAGAGACCCAGTACTTC.

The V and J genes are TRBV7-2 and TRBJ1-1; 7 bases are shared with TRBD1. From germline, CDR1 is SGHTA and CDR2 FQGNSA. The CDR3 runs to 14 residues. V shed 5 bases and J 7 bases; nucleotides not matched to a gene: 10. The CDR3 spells CASSPGQPGGEAFF. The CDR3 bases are TGTGCCAGCAGCCCGGGACAGCCTGGGGGTGAAGCTTTCTTT.

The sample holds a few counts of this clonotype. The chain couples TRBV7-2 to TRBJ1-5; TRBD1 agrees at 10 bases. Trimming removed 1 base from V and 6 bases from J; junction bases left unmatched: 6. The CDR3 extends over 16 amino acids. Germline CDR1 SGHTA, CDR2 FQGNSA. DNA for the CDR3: TGTGCCAGCAGCTTAGGGGGACAGGGGTGGGGTCAGCCCCAGCATTTT. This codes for CASSLGGQGWGQPQHF.

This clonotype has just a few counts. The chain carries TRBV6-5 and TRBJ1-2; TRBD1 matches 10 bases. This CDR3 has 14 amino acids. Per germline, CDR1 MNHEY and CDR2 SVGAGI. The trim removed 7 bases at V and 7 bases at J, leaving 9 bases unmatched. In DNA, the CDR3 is TGTGCCAGCACCCTGGGGGGGACAGGGGCTGGCTACACCTTC. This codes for CASTLGGTGAGYTF.

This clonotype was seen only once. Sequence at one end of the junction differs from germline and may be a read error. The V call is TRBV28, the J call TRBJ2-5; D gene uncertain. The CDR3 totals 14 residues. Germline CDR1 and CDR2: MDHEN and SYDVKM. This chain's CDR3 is CASSPGLVQENQYF. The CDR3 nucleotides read TGTGCCAGCAGCCCTGGGCTGGTACAAGAGAACCAGTACTTC.

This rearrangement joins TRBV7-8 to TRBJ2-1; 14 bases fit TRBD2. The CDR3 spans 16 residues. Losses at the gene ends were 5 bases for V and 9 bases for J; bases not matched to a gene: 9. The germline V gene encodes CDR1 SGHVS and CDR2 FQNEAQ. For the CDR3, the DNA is TGTGCCAGCAGCGCAAGACTAGCGGGGGGGCCGAGTGAGCAGTTCTTC. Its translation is CASSARLAGGPSEQFF.

The DNA for the CDR3 is TGTGCCACCAGCGGCCTAGCGGGAAGAGATACGCAGTATTTT. Translated: CATSGLAGRDTQYF. The chain is built from TRBV15 and TRBJ2-3; TRBD2 aligns across 9 bases. Losses at the gene ends were 5 bases for V and 5 bases for J; bases not matched to a gene: 5. CDR3 size: 14 residues. CDR1 is LNHNV, CDR2 YYDKDF, per germline (reference sequence).

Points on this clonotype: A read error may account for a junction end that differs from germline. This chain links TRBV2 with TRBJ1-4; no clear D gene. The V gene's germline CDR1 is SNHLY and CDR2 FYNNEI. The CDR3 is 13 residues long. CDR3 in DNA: TGTGCCAGCAGTCCCCTCATGGGCTGGAAACTGTCTTTT. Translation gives CASSPLMGWKLSF.

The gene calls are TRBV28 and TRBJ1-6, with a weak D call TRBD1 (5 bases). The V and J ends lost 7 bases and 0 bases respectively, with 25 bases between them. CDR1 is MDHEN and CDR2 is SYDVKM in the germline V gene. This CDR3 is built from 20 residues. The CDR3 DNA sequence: TGTGCCAGCACTCTCCGCGGGACTTTCGAACCGAGCTCCTATAATTCACCCCTCCACTTT. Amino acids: CASTLRGTFEPSSYNSPLHF.

The CDR3 region is CASSLRDDSNQPQHF. DNA of the CDR3: TGTGCCAGCAGTTTAAGGGACGATAGCAATCAGCCCCAGCATTTT. The rearrangement uses TRBV12-3 or TRBV12-4 and TRBJ1-5; TRBD1 is a possible D gene (5 bases). This CDR3 spans 15 amino acids. V shed 2 bases and J shed 0 bases, with 8 bases lying between them.

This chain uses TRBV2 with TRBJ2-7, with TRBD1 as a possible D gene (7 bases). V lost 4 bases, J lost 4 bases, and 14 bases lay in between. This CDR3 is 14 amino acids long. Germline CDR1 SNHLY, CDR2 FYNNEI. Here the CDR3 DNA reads TGTGCCAGCAGTGGCGGGACAGAGCAGTACGAGCAGTACTTC. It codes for CASSGGTEQYEQYF. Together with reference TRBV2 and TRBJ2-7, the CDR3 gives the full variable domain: EPEVTQTPSHQVTQMGQEVILRCVPISNHLYFYWYRQILGQKVEFLVSFYNNEISEKSEIFDDQFSVERPDGSNFTLKIRSTKLEDSAMYFCASSGGTEQYEQYFGPGTRLTVT.

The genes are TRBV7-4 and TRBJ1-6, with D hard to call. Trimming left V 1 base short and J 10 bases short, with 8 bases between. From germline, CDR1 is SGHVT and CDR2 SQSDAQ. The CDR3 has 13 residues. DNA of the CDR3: TGTGCCAGCAGCTTAGACGAGGGCTCACCCCTCCACTTT. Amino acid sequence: CASSLDEGSPLHF.

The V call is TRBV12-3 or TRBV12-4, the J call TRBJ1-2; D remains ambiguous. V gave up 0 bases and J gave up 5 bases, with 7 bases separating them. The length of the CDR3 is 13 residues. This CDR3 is CASSLAMMYGYTF. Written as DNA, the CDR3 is TGTGCCAGCAGTTTAGCTATGATGTATGGCTACACCTTC.

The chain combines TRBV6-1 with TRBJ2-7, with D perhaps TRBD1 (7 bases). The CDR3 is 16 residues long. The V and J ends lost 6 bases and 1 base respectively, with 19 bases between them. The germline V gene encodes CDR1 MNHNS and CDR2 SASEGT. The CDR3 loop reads CASRRGNRGGSYEQYF. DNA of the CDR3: TGTGCCAGCAGACGCGGCAACAGGGGAGGATCCTACGAGCAGTACTTC.

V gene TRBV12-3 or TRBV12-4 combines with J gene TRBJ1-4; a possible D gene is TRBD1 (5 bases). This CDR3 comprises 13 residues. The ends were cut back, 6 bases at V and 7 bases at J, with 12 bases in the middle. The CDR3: CASSRQGLEKLFF. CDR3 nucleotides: TGTGCCAGCAGCCGGCAGGGTCTTGAAAAACTGTTTTTT.

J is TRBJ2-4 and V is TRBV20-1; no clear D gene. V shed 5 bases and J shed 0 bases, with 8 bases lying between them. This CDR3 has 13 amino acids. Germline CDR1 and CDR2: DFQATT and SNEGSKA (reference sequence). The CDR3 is CSAGRLAKNIQYF. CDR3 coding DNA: TGCAGTGCTGGACGGTTAGCCAAAAACATTCAGTACTTC.

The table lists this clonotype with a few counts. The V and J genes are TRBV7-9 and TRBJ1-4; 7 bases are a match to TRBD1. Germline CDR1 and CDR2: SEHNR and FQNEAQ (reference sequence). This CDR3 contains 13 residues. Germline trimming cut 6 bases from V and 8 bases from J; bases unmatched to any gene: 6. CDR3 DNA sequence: TGTGCCAGCAGGCCAGGGGGGAGAGAAAAACTGTTTTTT. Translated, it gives CASRPGGREKLFF.

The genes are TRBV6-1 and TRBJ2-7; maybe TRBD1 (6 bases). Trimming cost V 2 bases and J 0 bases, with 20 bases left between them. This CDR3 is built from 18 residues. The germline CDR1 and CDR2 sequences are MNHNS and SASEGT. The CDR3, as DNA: TGTGCCAGCAGTGAAAGACCCCTCTCGGACAGTAGCTCCTACGAGCAGTACTTC. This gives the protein CASSERPLSDSSSYEQYF.

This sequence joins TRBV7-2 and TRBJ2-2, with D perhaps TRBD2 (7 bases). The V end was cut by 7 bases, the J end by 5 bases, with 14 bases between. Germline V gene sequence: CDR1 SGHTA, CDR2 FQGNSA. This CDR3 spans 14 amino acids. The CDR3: CASTRGGGTGELFF. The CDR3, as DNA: TGTGCCAGCACCAGGGGAGGGGGAACCGGGGAGCTGTTTTTT.

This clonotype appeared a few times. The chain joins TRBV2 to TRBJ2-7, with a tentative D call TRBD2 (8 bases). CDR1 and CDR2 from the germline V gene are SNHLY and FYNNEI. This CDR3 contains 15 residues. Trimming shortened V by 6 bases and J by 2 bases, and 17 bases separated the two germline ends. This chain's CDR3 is CASRGTAGAPYEQYF. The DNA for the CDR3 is TGTGCCAGCAGGGGGACAGCGGGAGCCCCCTACGAGCAGTACTTC.